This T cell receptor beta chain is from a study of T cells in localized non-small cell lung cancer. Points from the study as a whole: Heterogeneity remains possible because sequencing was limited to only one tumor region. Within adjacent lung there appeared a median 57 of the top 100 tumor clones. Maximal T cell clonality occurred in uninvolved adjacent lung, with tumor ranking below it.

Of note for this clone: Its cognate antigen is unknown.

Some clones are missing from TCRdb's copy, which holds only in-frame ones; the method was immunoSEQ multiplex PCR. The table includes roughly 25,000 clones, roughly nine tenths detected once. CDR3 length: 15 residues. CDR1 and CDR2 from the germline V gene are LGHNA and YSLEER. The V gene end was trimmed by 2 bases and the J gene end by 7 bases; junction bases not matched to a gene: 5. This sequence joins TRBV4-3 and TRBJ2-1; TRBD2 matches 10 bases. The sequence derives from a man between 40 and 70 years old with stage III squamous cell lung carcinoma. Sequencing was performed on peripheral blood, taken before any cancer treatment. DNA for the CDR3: TGCGCCAGCAGCCAAAGCGGACTAGCGGTGAATGAGCAGTTCTTC. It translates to CASSQSGLAVNEQFF.